The 21 T cell receptor beta chains listed next were all sequenced from one sample in a study of beta chain features in type 1 diabetes. cDNA synthesis used the whole RNA isolate, giving expressed TCRB sequences. Method: immunoSEQ multiplex PCR; TCRdb's copy keeps in-frame clones and lacks some. The sample has about 320,000 clones, around 15% seen once; the top ten hold about 6.6%. The sequencing input was central memory CD4+ T cells from blood. These receptors were collected from a young man in good health.

This chain connects TRBV4-2 to TRBJ2-3; 7 nucleotides agree with TRBD2. Germline trimming cut 4 bases from V and 5 bases from J; bases unmatched to any gene: 12. CDR3 length equals 16 residues. CDR1 is LGHNA and CDR2 is YNFKEQ in the germline V gene. For the CDR3, the DNA is TGTGCCAGCAGCCCTCTTGGGAGGGCGAAAGTAGATACGCAGTATTTT. Translation gives CASSPLGRAKVDTQYF.

This clone was picked up one time. The genes are TRBV5-4 and TRBJ1-4; D gene ambiguous. The germline V and J ends were trimmed by 4 bases and 6 bases, with 13 bases remaining between them. CDR1 and CDR2 from the germline V gene are SGHNT and YYREEE (reference sequence). The CDR3 consists of 14 residues. CDR3 amino acids: CASSPGTDYEKLFF. The CDR3 bases are TGTGCCAGCAGCCCCGGAACTGACTATGAAAAACTGTTTTTT.

This clone was found a few times. This chain uses TRBV6-1 with TRBJ1-1; 10 bases agree with TRBD1. This CDR3 has 15 amino acids. The J segment lost 1 base and the V segment lost 6 bases, leaving 5 bases of the junction unmatched. In germline, CDR1 is MNHNS, CDR2 SASEGT. DNA for the CDR3: TGTGCCAGCAGGTACGGACAGGGGGGGAACACTGAAGCTTTCTTT. Encoded protein: CASRYGQGGNTEAFF.

To note about this clone: In the same sample, other DNA sequences code for this CDR3. This chain links TRBV11-2 with TRBJ2-7; D tentatively fits TRBD1 or TRBD2 (5 bases each). Trimming took off 1 base at V and 2 bases at J, with 9 bases between the two ends. Per the germline V gene, CDR1 is SGHAT and CDR2 is FQNNGV. CDR3 size: 14 residues. The CDR3 region is CASSLAQGPYEQYF. The CDR3 DNA sequence: TGTGCCAGCAGCTTAGCCCAGGGACCCTACGAGCAGTACTTC.

The V gene is TRBV7-2, the J gene TRBJ1-1; D is perhaps TRBD1 (5 bases). The CDR3 sequence is 15 residues long. The germline CDR1 and CDR2 sequences are SGHTA and FQGNSA. V was cut by 5 bases and J by 4 bases, with 17 bases left in between. CDR3 residues: CASSRDPLRATEAFF. CDR3 DNA sequence: TGTGCCAGCAGCCGGGACCCACTAAGGGCCACTGAAGCTTTCTTT.

This clone was seen a handful of times. The rearrangement links TRBV7-2 to TRBJ2-5; tentative D call: TRBD2 (6 bases). CDR3 length: 15 amino acids. The germline gives CDR1 SGHTA, CDR2 FQGNSA. Trimming left V 4 bases short and J 5 bases short, with 17 bases between. The CDR3 loop is CASSSQSGREETQYF. The CDR3 DNA follows: TGTGCCAGCAGCTCACAGAGCGGGCGAGAGGAGACCCAGTACTTC. The variable domain in full, with the rest retrieved from reference TRBV7-2 and TRBJ2-5, is GAGVSQSPSNKVTEKGKDVELRCDPISGHTALYWYRQSLGQGLEFLIYFQGNSAPDKSGLPSDRFSAERTGGSVSTLTIQRTQQEDSAVYLCASSSQSGREETQYFGPGTRLLVL.

This chain uses TRBV11-3 with TRBJ2-4; 9 bases align to TRBD2. Germline lookup yields CDR1 SGHNT and CDR2 YENEEA. V lost 2 bases and J lost 7; bases outside the gene matches: 3. The CDR3 is 14 amino acids. This chain's CDR3 is CASSLLAGGNIQYF. The CDR3 DNA reads as TGTGCCAGCAGCTTACTTGCGGGAGGGAACATTCAGTACTTC.

This clone occurred a few times. This chain uses TRBV29-1 with TRBJ1-5; 10 nucleotides agree with TRBD1. The germline V gene has CDR1 SQVTM and CDR2 ANQGSEA. This CDR3 has 15 residues. The CDR3 nucleotides read TGCAGTCGGGACAGGGGAAAATGGAGCAATCAGCCCCAGCATTTT. It specifies CSRDRGKWSNQPQHF.

The chain is built from TRBV4-3 and TRBJ2-1; 14 bases align to TRBD2. The CDR3 has 15 residues. Germline V gene data show CDR1 as LGHNA and CDR2 as YSLEER. V lost 4 bases and J lost 4; bases outside the gene matches: 0. This CDR3 reads CASSRTSGGYNEQFF. CDR3 nucleotide sequence: TGCGCCAGCAGCCGGACTAGCGGGGGGTACAATGAGCAGTTCTTC.

The rearrangement uses TRBV27 and TRBJ2-2; 8 nucleotides agree with TRBD2. The CDR3 has 14 amino acids. Germline V lookup: CDR1 MNHEY, CDR2 SMNVEV (reference sequence). V gave up 5 bases and J gave up 6 bases; unmatched junction bases: 5. The CDR3 spells CASSRSGRAGELFF. In DNA form, the CDR3 reads TGTGCCAGCAGTCGAAGCGGGAGAGCCGGGGAGCTGTTTTTT.

The chain recombines TRBV2 with TRBJ2-1; D is unclear. Germline V gene sequence: CDR1 SNHLY, CDR2 FYNNEI. Trimming cost V 6 bases and J 8 bases, with 20 bases left between them. The CDR3 contains 15 residues. Written as DNA, the CDR3 is TGTGCCAGCAGAAAAGCTAGGACCGGTCTGGATGAGCAGTTCTTC. It yields the protein CASRKARTGLDEQFF. Based on the CDR3 plus reference TRBV2 and TRBJ2-1, the full variable domain is EPEVTQTPSHQVTQMGQEVILRCVPISNHLYFYWYRQILGQKVEFLVSFYNNEISEKSEIFDDQFSVERPDGSNFTLKIRSTKLEDSAMYFCASRKARTGLDEQFFGPGTRLTVL.

The table lists this clone with a few counts. V is TRBV21-1 and J is TRBJ1-5; the table's TRBD1 call for D was not verified on the DNA. TRBV21-1 is tagged as a pseudogene. This CDR3 is 17 amino acids long. CDR3 protein: CASSSPNRAGGRGPQHF. DNA of the CDR3: TGTGCCAGCAGCTCTCCCAATAGGGCAGGTGGAAGGGGGCCCCAGCATTTT.

In this sample, this clone turned up a few times. V and J are TRBV11-2 and TRBJ2-7; 7 bases are shared with TRBD1. V lost 4 bases, J lost 1 base, and 7 bases stayed unmatched. The germline V gene has CDR1 SGHAT and CDR2 FQNNGV. There are 15 residues in the CDR3. The CDR3 DNA follows: TGTGCCAGCAGCTCCCAGGGGGACAGATCCTACGAGCAGTACGTC. Translation: CASSSQGDRSYEQYV.

This clone has more than one count but fewer than ten. A read error may produce the germline difference seen at one junction end. This chain uses TRBV5-4 with TRBJ2-1, with TRBD2 matching 7 bases. This CDR3 spans 15 amino acids. Germline CDR1 SGHNT, CDR2 YYREEE (reference sequence). DNA for the CDR3: TGCGCCAGCAGCCAGCGGCTAGCGGTAAACAATGAGCAGTTCTTC. This gives the protein CASSQRLAVNNEQFF.

This clone was seen a handful of times. The chain carries TRBV7-6 and TRBJ2-4; D unclear. The V and J ends lost 1 base and 0 bases respectively, with 4 bases between them. Germline-derived CDR1 and CDR2 are SGHVS and FNYEAQ. The CDR3 runs to 14 residues. The CDR3 protein is CASSLGGAKNIQYF. Here the CDR3 DNA reads TGTGCCAGCAGCTTAGGGGGAGCCAAAAACATTCAGTACTTC. The full variable domain, in which reference TRBV7-6 and TRBJ2-4 provide the parts outside the CDR3, is GAGVSQSPRYKVTKRGQDVALRCDPISGHVSLYWYRQALGQGPEFLTYFNYEAQQDKSGLPNDRFSAERPEGSISTLTIQRTEQRDSAMYRCASSLGGAKNIQYFGAGTRLSVL.

J is TRBJ2-5 and V is TRBV19; D perhaps matches TRBD2 (6 bases). Between the trimmed V and J ends, which lost 3 bases and 5 bases, there was a span of 10 bases. CDR3 length: 13 residues. Per germline, CDR1 LNHDA and CDR2 SQIVND (reference sequence). The CDR3 region is CASSMTRRETQYF. As DNA, the CDR3 is TGTGCCAGTAGTATGACTAGAAGGGAGACCCAGTACTTC.

The V call is TRBV6-5, the J call TRBJ2-7; 11 bases map to TRBD1. Germline assignment: CDR1 MNHEY and CDR2 SVGAGI. CDR3 length: 14 residues. The V gene end was trimmed by 5 bases and the J gene end by 4 bases; junction bases not matched to a gene: 4. The CDR3 bases are TGTGCCAGCAGTATGGGACAGGGGGTTTACGAGCAGTACTTC. Translating it yields CASSMGQGVYEQYF.

This clone was counted between two and nine times. The chain links TRBV2 to TRBJ1-2; D perhaps matches TRBD1 (6 bases). V lost 1 base and J lost 3, with 9 bases in between. Looked up from germline, CDR1 is SNHLY and CDR2 is FYNNEI. The CDR3 sequence is 14 residues long. The CDR3 bases are TGTGCCAGCAGTGAAGGGGGGCAATACTATGGCTACACCTTC. Translated: CASSEGGQYYGYTF.

The chain uses TRBV6-5 and TRBJ1-3; D not certain. Trimming left V 5 bases short and J 0 bases short, with 11 bases between. Germline V gene data show CDR1 as MNHEY and CDR2 as SVGAGI. The CDR3 loop spans 15 amino acids. The CDR3 sequence: CASSKGGYSGNTIYF. In DNA form, the CDR3 reads TGTGCCAGCAGTAAGGGCGGCTACTCTGGAAACACCATATATTTT.

The rearrangement joins TRBV6-1 to TRBJ1-2; tentatively, D is TRBD1 (5 bases). This CDR3 spans 15 amino acids. CDR1 and CDR2 (germline): MNHNS, SASEGT. V lost 0 bases and J lost 0, with 8 bases in between. The chain's CDR3 is CASSEATATNYGYTF. Written as DNA, the CDR3 is TGTGCCAGCAGTGAAGCGACAGCTACTAACTATGGCTACACCTTC.

Concerning this clone itself: A read error may produce the germline difference seen at one junction end. This chain joins TRBV19 and TRBJ2-2, with D hard to call. Germline-derived CDR1 and CDR2 are LNHDA and SQIVND (reference sequence). The CDR3 has 16 residues. The CDR3 DNA is TGTGCCAGTAGTATAGACACAAGAACGAAGACCGGGGAGCTGTTTTTT. Protein: CASSIDTRTKTGELFF.